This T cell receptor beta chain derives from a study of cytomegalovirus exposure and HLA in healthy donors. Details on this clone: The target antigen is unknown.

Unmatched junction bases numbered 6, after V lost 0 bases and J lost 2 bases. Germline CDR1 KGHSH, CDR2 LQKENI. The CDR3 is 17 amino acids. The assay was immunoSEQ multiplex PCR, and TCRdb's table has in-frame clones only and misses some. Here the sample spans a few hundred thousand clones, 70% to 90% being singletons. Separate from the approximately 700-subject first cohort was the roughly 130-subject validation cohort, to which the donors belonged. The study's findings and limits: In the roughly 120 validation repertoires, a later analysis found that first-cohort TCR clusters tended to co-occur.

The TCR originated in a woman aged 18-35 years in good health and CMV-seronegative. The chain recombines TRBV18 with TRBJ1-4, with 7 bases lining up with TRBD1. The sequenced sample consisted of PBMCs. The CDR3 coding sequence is TGTGCCAGCTCACCACCTAACAGGGGTGGCACTAATGAAAAACTGTTTTTT. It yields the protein CASSPPNRGGTNEKLFF.